One and the same sample provided the 17 T cell receptor beta chains below, sequenced in a study of T-cell memory formation after mild COVID-19. TCRdb passed the 5' RACE reads through MiXCR, listing each CDR3 protein once. The table has around 390,000 distinct CDR3 sequences, about 17% seen once; the top ten hold around a fifth. Sequences were obtained from PBMCs or a T cell subset sorted from them (not recorded which). All receptors come from a young man who had mild COVID-19 (a few samples of this study predate the infection). Cell type and time point are not known.

CDR3 DNA: TGCGCCAGCAGTGGGGCGACGAACACCGGGGAGCTGTTTTTT. It translates to CASSGATNTGELFF. This chain connects TRBV5-1 to TRBJ2-2; possible D gene TRBD1, 5 bases. The CDR3 length is 14 residues. Trimming cost V 5 bases and J 0 bases, with 8 bases left between them. CDR1 and CDR2 (germline): SGHRS, YFSETQ.

V usage is TRBV7-8 and J usage is TRBJ2-7, with D perhaps TRBD1 (6 bases). Germline V gives CDR1 SGHVS, CDR2 FQNEAQ. Trimming removed 5 bases from V and 6 bases from J, with 20 bases in between. The CDR3 is made up of 15 amino acids. Here the CDR3 DNA reads TGTGCCAGCAGCGTACCCCAGGGGAGTGGGCTCGAGCAGTACTTC. This sequence encodes CASSVPQGSGLEQYF.

This clonotype was recorded at least ten times. This chain connects TRBV12-3 or TRBV12-4 to TRBJ1-1, with 8 bases identical to TRBD1. Losses at the gene ends were 7 bases for V and 7 bases for J; bases not matched to a gene: 14. The length of the CDR3 is 15 residues. In DNA, the CDR3 is TGTGCCAGCACCAGGCCCGGACAGGGTGAAAATGAAGCTTTCTTT. Amino acid sequence: CASTRPGQGENEAFF.

This chain uses TRBV10-3 with TRBJ2-3; D unclear. In germline, CDR1 is ENHRY, CDR2 SYGVKD. This CDR3 region has 12 residues. V shed 2 bases and J shed 10 bases, with 10 bases lying between them. The CDR3 sequence is CAISEVKDSQYF. For the CDR3, the DNA is TGTGCCATCAGTGAGGTCAAGGATTCGCAGTATTTT.

The rearrangement joins TRBV6-6 to TRBJ2-2, with no clear D. The CDR3 contains 14 residues. Germline-derived CDR1 and CDR2 are MNHNY and SVGAGI (reference sequence). V was cut by 1 base and J by 5 bases, with 8 bases left in between. In DNA, the CDR3 is TGTGCCAGCAGTTACTTTGGTCAGACCGGGGAGCTGTTTTTT. This gives the protein CASSYFGQTGELFF.

The chain carries TRBV6-2 or TRBV6-3 and TRBJ1-2, with D perhaps TRBD1 (5 bases). This CDR3 spans 11 amino acids. Germline V gene sequence: CDR1 MNHEY, CDR2 SVGEGT. With 6 bases removed from V and 11 bases from J, the gap between germline ends came to 13 bases. DNA of the CDR3: TGTGCCAGCAGAGGGGACGGCCGTTACACCTTC. This encodes CASRGDGRYTF.

The gene calls are TRBV18 and TRBJ1-5; no definite D call. CDR3 size: 15 residues. Germline-derived CDR1 and CDR2 are KGHSH and LQKENI. Deletions cut 3 bases from V and 6 bases from J, with 15 bases between. The CDR3 sequence is CASSPSAGGIQPQHF. The CDR3 bases are TGTGCCAGCTCACCCTCGGCAGGCGGCATTCAGCCCCAGCATTTT.

The rearrangement uses TRBV6-5 and TRBJ1-6; D unclear. The CDR3 is 15 residues long. Germline V gene data show CDR1 as MNHEY and CDR2 as SVGAGI. V lost 0 bases and J 8 bases, leaving 11 bases between the germline ends. CDR3 amino acids: CASSYSAGFYSPLHF. For the CDR3, the DNA is TGTGCCAGCAGTTACTCGGCAGGTTTTTATTCACCCCTCCACTTT.

This clonotype was observed a handful of times. The chain uses TRBV7-2 and TRBJ2-5; no reliable D call. CDR1 and CDR2 (germline): SGHTA, FQGNSA. The CDR3 has 15 residues. Trimming took 1 base from V and 2 from J, leaving 11 bases between them. CDR3 in amino acids: CASSLVGSLQETQYF. DNA of the CDR3: TGTGCCAGCAGCTTAGTTGGCAGCCTTCAAGAGACCCAGTACTTC.

This clonotype has a count of ten or more. The V and J genes are TRBV20-1 and TRBJ1-1; D perhaps matches TRBD1 (6 bases). Germline loops: CDR1 DFQATT, CDR2 SNEGSKA (reference sequence). Between the trimmed V and J ends, which lost 4 bases and 1 base, there was a span of 13 bases. This CDR3 region has 14 residues. In nucleotides, the CDR3 is TGCAGTGCTATCAGACAGGACACGAACACTGAAGCTTTCTTT. Translated, it gives CSAIRQDTNTEAFF.

This clonotype appeared many times. V gene TRBV6-6 combines with J gene TRBJ2-5; D is perhaps TRBD2 (7 bases). V lost 7 bases to trimming and J lost 4 bases, with 13 bases between them. CDR1 and CDR2 from the germline V gene are MNHNY and SVGAGI (reference sequence). This CDR3 is 13 amino acids long. The DNA of the CDR3 is TGTGCCAGCAACGCGGGGGCGGGAGAGACCCAGTACTTC. Amino acid sequence: CASNAGAGETQYF.

The chain couples TRBV6-2 or TRBV6-3 to TRBJ2-7, with TRBD2 as a possible D gene (6 bases). V shed 4 bases and J shed 0 bases, with 13 bases lying between them. The germline gives CDR1 MNHEY, CDR2 SVGEGT. The CDR3 extends over 15 amino acids. CDR3 amino acids: CASSSGHGSSYEQYF. The DNA of the CDR3 is TGTGCCAGCAGTTCGGGGCACGGGAGCTCCTACGAGCAGTACTTC.

This clonotype showed up just a few times. The chain joins TRBV6-6 to TRBJ2-7, with a possible D match to TRBD2 (5 bases). Trimming shortened V by 4 bases and J by 0 bases, and 13 bases separated the two germline ends. The CDR3 consists of 15 residues. Germline values: CDR1 MNHNY, CDR2 SVGAGI (reference sequence). The CDR3 reads CASSFGMGSSYEQYF. Here the CDR3 DNA reads TGTGCCAGCAGTTTCGGAATGGGGAGCTCCTACGAGCAGTACTTC.

V and J are TRBV4-2 and TRBJ2-2, with 9 bases lining up with TRBD2. The V gene end was trimmed by 1 base and the J gene end by 2 bases; junction bases not matched to a gene: 5. This CDR3 is built from 17 residues. Germline CDR1 is LGHNA and CDR2 is YNFKEQ. The CDR3 DNA reads as TGTGCCAGCAGCCAAGTTATTAGCGGGGGAAACACCGGGGAGCTGTTTTTT. This translates into CASSQVISGGNTGELFF.

This clonotype is a singleton in its sample. The V call is TRBV19, the J call TRBJ2-2; possibly TRBD1 or TRBD2 for D (5 bases each). Germline values: CDR1 LNHDA, CDR2 SQIVND (reference sequence). The CDR3 sequence is 14 residues long. V lost 2 bases to trimming and J lost 3 bases, with 7 bases between them. DNA of the CDR3: TGTGCCAGTAGTATATGGGGGTACACCGGGGAGCTGTTTTTT. Its protein is CASSIWGYTGELFF.

There are a few counts of this clonotype. The chain combines TRBV4-1 with TRBJ2-1, with a tentative D call TRBD1 (5 bases). CDR1 and CDR2 from the germline V gene are MGHRA and YSYEKL. There are 16 residues in the CDR3. Trimming took off 6 bases at V and 8 bases at J, with 23 bases between the two ends. As DNA, the CDR3 is TGCGCCAGCAGATATGCCTCTGGCGATGGGGCACATGAGCAGTTCTTC. Protein sequence: CASRYASGDGAHEQFF.

V usage is TRBV6-5 and J usage is TRBJ2-2; D may be TRBD2 (6 bases). CDR1 and CDR2 (germline): MNHEY, SVGAGI. The V and J ends lost 11 bases and 4 bases respectively, with 14 bases between them. The CDR3 totals 13 residues. CDR3 sequence (DNA): TGTGCCGTCGGGATGACTAGCACCGGGGAGCTGTTTTTT. Its protein is CAVGMTSTGELFF.